Each of the 20 T cell receptor beta chains below was sequenced from the same sample in a study of Tregs in tolerant kidney transplant recipients. TCRdb's copy holds only in-frame clones and misses some; the assay was immunoSEQ multiplex PCR. The data contain about 110,000 clones, around 91% of them singletons. The sequenced sample was CD4+ T cells from blood, obtained before the transplant. These receptors came from a human donor who received a combined kidney and bone marrow transplant.

V and J are TRBV7-2 and TRBJ2-7; 7 bases are shared with TRBD1. Germline CDR1 is SGHTA and CDR2 is FQGNSA. V lost 3 bases to trimming and J lost 6 bases; unmatched junction nucleotides: 8. The CDR3 extends over 14 amino acids. DNA of the CDR3: TGTGCCAGCAGCTTCCCAGACAGGGTCGGCGAGCAGTACTTC. Protein product: CASSFPDRVGEQYF. The variable domain in full, completed from reference TRBV7-2 and TRBJ2-7, reads GAGVSQSPSNKVTEKGKDVELRCDPISGHTALYWYRQSLGQGLEFLIYFQGNSAPDKSGLPSDRFSAERTGGSVSTLTIQRTQQEDSAVYLCASSFPDRVGEQYFGPGTRLTVT.

The chain links TRBV19 to TRBJ2-7, with TRBD1 identical over 10 bases. The CDR3 is 13 amino acids. Per germline, CDR1 LNHDA and CDR2 SQIVND (reference sequence). The trim removed 8 bases at V and 5 bases at J, leaving 6 bases unmatched. Here the CDR3 DNA reads TGTGCCAGTGCTTGGGACAGGGGTAACGAGCAGTACTTC. This codes for CASAWDRGNEQYF.

J is TRBJ2-1 and V is TRBV14, with 10 positions matching TRBD2. Germline CDR1 reads SGHDN; CDR2 reads FVKESK. This CDR3 is 18 amino acids long. The V gene end was trimmed by 4 bases and the J gene end by 2 bases; junction bases not matched to a gene: 11. CDR3 residues: CASSPLLAGHPTYNEQFF. In nucleotides, the CDR3 is TGTGCCAGCAGCCCGTTACTAGCGGGACATCCCACCTACAATGAGCAGTTCTTC.

This chain uses TRBV5-1 with TRBJ2-6; 7 bases agree with TRBD1. V lost 5 bases and J lost 0; bases outside the gene matches: 5. The CDR3 has 16 residues. The germline V gene has CDR1 SGHRS and CDR2 YFSETQ. CDR3 loop: CASRAGTVSGANVLTF. CDR3 nucleotide sequence: TGCGCCAGCAGAGCCGGGACAGTCTCTGGGGCCAACGTCCTGACTTTC.

The rearrangement links TRBV19 to TRBJ2-3; D perhaps matches TRBD1 (5 bases). Germline V lookup: CDR1 LNHDA, CDR2 SQIVND (reference sequence). V was cut by 3 bases and J by 7 bases, with 8 bases left in between. The CDR3 loop spans 12 amino acids. The CDR3 spells CASSIREHTQYF. The CDR3 DNA is TGTGCCAGTAGTATCAGGGAACATACGCAGTATTTT.

This clone was detected only a few times. The J gene is TRBJ1-2, the V gene TRBV7-9, with D uncertain. The V end lost 1 base, the J end lost 1 base, and 7 bases lay between the germline ends. CDR1 and CDR2 from the germline V gene are SEHNR and FQNEAQ (reference sequence). CDR3 length equals 14 residues. The CDR3 loop reads CASSLGNNNYGYTF. CDR3 DNA sequence: TGTGCCAGCAGCTTAGGAAACAATAACTATGGCTACACCTTC. The full variable domain, in which reference TRBV7-9 and TRBJ1-2 provide the parts outside the CDR3, is DTGVSQNPRHKITKRGQNVTFRCDPISEHNRLYWYRQTLGQGPEFLTYFQNEAQLEKSRLLSDRFSAERPKGSFSTLEIQRTEQGDSAMYLCASSLGNNNYGYTFGSGTRLTVV.

V usage is TRBV9 and J usage is TRBJ2-3, with 8 bases lining up with TRBD2. Per the germline V gene, CDR1 is SGDLS and CDR2 is YYNGEE. V lost 2 bases to trimming and J lost 6 bases; unmatched junction nucleotides: 5. The CDR3 extends over 14 amino acids. The CDR3 loop reads CASSVGGRYDTQYF. In DNA form, the CDR3 reads TGTGCCAGCAGCGTCGGCGGGAGGTATGATACGCAGTATTTT.

This chain's CDR3 is CASRKGGTYDSPLHF. CDR3 sequence (DNA): TGTGCCAGTAGAAAGGGGGGGACATACGACTCACCCCTCCACTTT. The chain has TRBV19 and TRBJ1-6; possible D gene TRBD1, 6 bases. Germline CDR1 reads LNHDA; CDR2 reads SQIVND (reference sequence). The CDR3 consists of 15 residues. Trimming cost V 6 bases and J 10 bases, with 19 bases left between them.

In this sample, this clone turned up once. The rearrangement links TRBV27 to TRBJ2-3, with TRBD2 matching 14 bases. The CDR3 contains 18 residues. With V trimmed by 5 bases and J by 0 bases, 7 bases remained unmatched. Per the germline V gene, CDR1 is MNHEY and CDR2 is SMNVEV (reference sequence). The CDR3 DNA follows: TGTGCCAGCAGTACGACTAGCGGGGGGGGTACTAGCACAGATACGCAGTATTTT. It specifies CASSTTSGGGTSTDTQYF.

The genes are TRBV5-4 and TRBJ2-1, with 11 bases identical to TRBD1. This CDR3 spans 18 amino acids. Germline V gene data show CDR1 as SGHNT and CDR2 as YYREEE (reference sequence). V gave up 4 bases and J gave up 0 bases; unmatched junction bases: 9. The CDR3 nucleotides are TGTGCCAGCAGCGTCCGGGACAGGGGGTTGAGCTCCTACAATGAGCAGTTCTTC. Amino acids: CASSVRDRGLSSYNEQFF.

This rearrangement joins TRBV6-5 to TRBJ2-1, with 8 bases aligning to TRBD2. The V gene's germline CDR1 is MNHEY and CDR2 SVGAGI. V was pared by 6 bases and J by 4 bases, with 5 bases of the junction left unmatched. The CDR3 is 14 amino acids. In DNA form, the CDR3 reads TGTGCCAGCAGGTCACCGGGGGGGTACAATGAGCAGTTCTTC. Its translation is CASRSPGGYNEQFF.

The V gene is TRBV7-6, the J gene TRBJ2-3; 7 bases agree with TRBD2. V trimming: 2 bases; J trimming: 0 bases; junction bases outside the gene matches: 8. Germline V gene data show CDR1 as SGHVS and CDR2 as FNYEAQ. This CDR3 spans 17 amino acids. As DNA, the CDR3 is TGTGCCAGCAGCTTAAAGGGGCTGACTAGCAGCACAGATACGCAGTATTTT. Its protein is CASSLKGLTSSTDTQYF.

The V and J genes are TRBV5-1 and TRBJ1-2; tentatively, D is TRBD1 (6 bases). The germline V gene has CDR1 SGHRS and CDR2 YFSETQ. The CDR3 is 15 amino acids. The V end was cut by 0 bases, the J end by 0 bases, with 9 bases between. CDR3 in amino acids: CASSLGTATNYGYTF. The CDR3 DNA reads TGCGCCAGCAGCTTGGGGACAGCTACTAACTATGGCTACACCTTC.

This chain joins TRBV10-3 and TRBJ1-1, with TRBD1 matching 8 bases. The junction had 8 bases not matched to a gene; V was cut back by 0 bases and J by 2 bases. The germline V gene has CDR1 ENHRY and CDR2 SYGVKD. The CDR3 loop spans 17 amino acids. CDR3 in amino acids: CAISESKVQGVNTEAFF. CDR3 nucleotide sequence: TGTGCCATCAGTGAGTCGAAGGTACAGGGGGTCAACACTGAAGCTTTCTTT.

V is TRBV19 and J is TRBJ2-3; 8 bases line up with TRBD1. J gave up 0 bases and V 7 bases, and 3 bases lay outside the gene matches. Germline V gene lookup returns CDR1 LNHDA and CDR2 SQIVND (reference sequence). This CDR3 region has 14 residues. The CDR3 DNA follows: TGTGCCAGTACCGGACAGGGAAGCACAGATACGCAGTATTTT. Its translation: CASTGQGSTDTQYF.

The chain is built from TRBV5-1 and TRBJ1-2; possibly TRBD1 for D (5 bases). Per the germline V gene, CDR1 is SGHRS and CDR2 is YFSETQ. Trimming stripped 4 bases from V and 4 bases from J, with 11 bases between. There are 13 residues in the CDR3. CDR3 loop: CASSPGLGYGYTF. As DNA, the CDR3 is TGCGCCAGCAGCCCAGGGCTGGGCTATGGCTACACCTTC.

This clone has just one count. The chain carries TRBV19 and TRBJ1-1, with a tentative D call TRBD1 (6 bases). Trimming stripped 2 bases from V and 1 base from J, with 11 bases between. The germline V gene encodes CDR1 LNHDA and CDR2 SQIVND (reference sequence). The CDR3 length is 15 residues. The DNA for the CDR3 is TGTGCCAGTAGTATACGGGGGGCGGAGAACACTGAAGCTTTCTTT. It encodes CASSIRGAENTEAFF.

The V and J genes are TRBV7-2 and TRBJ2-7; TRBD1 might be the D (5 bases). V shed 5 bases and J shed 4 bases, with 18 bases lying between them. Germline CDR1 reads SGHTA; CDR2 reads FQGNSA. The CDR3 is 15 residues long. In DNA, the CDR3 is TGTGCCAGCAGCCGTCATCGACAGATTCAGTACGAGCAGTACTTC. Encoded protein: CASSRHRQIQYEQYF.

The chain is built from TRBV10-2 and TRBJ2-1; the match to TRBD2 covers 9 bases. Germline loops: CDR1 WSHSY, CDR2 SAAADI. The V gene end was trimmed by 3 bases and the J gene end by 6 bases; junction bases not matched to a gene: 6. There are 15 residues in the CDR3. CDR3 loop: CASSDRAGGPNEQFF. CDR3 DNA sequence: TGCGCCAGCAGTGACCGGGCGGGGGGGCCCAATGAGCAGTTCTTC.

The rearrangement uses TRBV28 and TRBJ1-5, with 8 bases identical to TRBD1. Per the germline V gene, CDR1 is MDHEN and CDR2 is SYDVKM. V gave up 4 bases and J gave up 7 bases; unmatched junction bases: 9. The CDR3 contains 15 residues. CDR3 nucleotide sequence: TGTGCCAGCAGTTCTCCTACAGGGGGGGGGCAGCCCCAGCATTTT. Its protein is CASSSPTGGGQPQHF.